This is a list of T cell receptor beta chains from one sample in a study of blood T cell repertoires in COVID-19. Repertoires were generated with immunoSEQ multiplex PCR, while TCRdb's copy carries only in-frame clones and drops some. The profile shows 62,000 or so clones, just over 85% of them singletons. Sequencing was carried out using peripheral blood. All receptors derive from a woman aged 55-69 years with acute or convalescent COVID-19. Each CDR3 is given with its conserved first and last residue. The D gene is left open where the match is weak. The size entry is marked missing in some rows and otherwise reads once, few, many or a size class.

cdr3_length | j_call | clone_size | d_call | v_call | cdr3_nt | cdr3_aa
15 | TRBJ2-7 | - | TRBD1 | TRBV5-1 | TGCGCCAGCAGCTTGGGACAGGGGAAAACCTACGAGCAGTACTTC | CASSLGQGKTYEQYF
16 | TRBJ1-5 | - | - | TRBV4-1 | TGCGCCAGCAGCCAGGTACAGGGTTTGGGGGATCAGCCCCAGCATTTT | CASSQVQGLGDQPQHF
15 | TRBJ1-5 | few | - | TRBV28 | TGTGCCAGCAGTCGAAGGTACAGGGCCAATCAGCCCCAGCATTTT | CASSRRYRANQPQHF
15 | TRBJ1-4 | - | TRBD1 | TRBV30 | TGTGCCTGGAACCAGGGACAGGCGCGGGGAGAAAAACTGTTTTTT | CAWNQGQARGEKLFF
15 | TRBJ1-2 | - | - | TRBV27 | TGTGCCAGCAGTCCCTTGCCCCTCACGGGCTATGGCTACACCTTC | CASSPLPLTGYGYTF
14 | TRBJ1-3 | - | TRBD1 | TRBV2 | TGTGCCAGCGGGGGACAGGGGGCTGGAAACACCATATATTTT | CASGGQGAGNTIYF
15 | TRBJ2-7 | - | TRBD2 | TRBV3-1/TRBV3-2 | TGTGCCAGCAGCTCCTTTAGCGGGAAACCCTACGAGCAGTACTTC | CASSSFSGKPYEQYF
13 | TRBJ2-1 | - | - | TRBV3-1/TRBV3-2 | TGTGCCAGCAGCCTCCGGGAAGCAGGAACGCAGTTCTTC | CASSLREAGTQFF
15 | TRBJ2-7 | - | TRBD2 | TRBV5-3 | TGTGCCAGAAGCTTTCCGGCGGGGGGGCCCCGTCCGCAGTACTTC | CARSFPAGGPRPQYF
11 | TRBJ1-1 | - | - | TRBV30 | TGTGCCTGGAGCCGGGAGAGCCTAACTTTCTTT | CAWSRESLTFF
12 | TRBJ1-5 | - | - | TRBV30 | TGTGCCTGGTCGTTTACTAATCAGCCCCAGCATTTT | CAWSFTNQPQHF
15 | TRBJ1-4 | - | - | TRBV7-3 | TGTGCCAGCAGCCAAACCGGGTCTTCCAATGAAAAACTGTTTTTT | CASSQTGSSNEKLFF
15 | TRBJ1-1 | - | - | TRBV7-9 | TGTGCCAGCAGCCATTACACCCAGGCGAACACTGAAGCTTTCTTT | CASSHYTQANTEAFF
15 | TRBJ2-7 | - | - | TRBV6-5 | TGTGCCAGCCGGTACTCTACGGTTGCTTCCTACGAGCAGTACTTC | CASRYSTVASYEQYF
12 | TRBJ2-5 | few | - | TRBV28 | TGTGCCAGCAGTTCGCCGCGCGAGACCCAGTACTTC | CASSSPRETQYF
15 | TRBJ2-1 | once | TRBD2 | TRBV6-1 | TGTGCCAGCAGCAGACTAGCGGGAGTCGACAATGAGCAGTTCTTC | CASSRLAGVDNEQFF
14 | TRBJ2-2 | - | - | TRBV19 | TGTGCCAGTAGTTTCGGACTGAACACCGGGGAGCTGTTTTTT | CASSFGLNTGELFF
15 | TRBJ1-5 | once | TRBD1 | TRBV6-6 | TGTGCCAGCAGAGACAGGGGTTTAGGCAATCAGCCCCAGCATTTT | CASRDRGLGNQPQHF
14 | TRBJ2-1 | - | TRBD1 | TRBV29-1 | TGCAGCGTCGCCGAGGGACAGGGATACAATGAGCAGTTCTTC | CSVAEGQGYNEQFF
13 | TRBJ1-2 | - | - | TRBV9 | TGTGCCAGTATGGGGAGGGATAATTATGGCTACACCTTC | CASMGRDNYGYTF
16 | TRBJ1-2 | - | TRBD1 | TRBV28 | TGTGCCAGCAGTCCCACCCCCGGACAGGGGGACTATGGCTACACCTTC | CASSPTPGQGDYGYTF
15 | TRBJ1-4 | once | TRBD1 | TRBV5-5 | TGTGCCAGCAGCTGGCCGGACAGGGGAGATGAAAAACTGTTTTTT | CASSWPDRGDEKLFF
14 | TRBJ1-4 | - | - | TRBV9 | TGTGCCAGCAGCGCCCAGGTCAGGAATGAAAAACTGTTTTTT | CASSAQVRNEKLFF
15 | TRBJ1-4 | - | - | TRBV13 | TGTGCCAGCAGCTTTGGTCAGGGGAGAAATGAAAAACTGTTTTTT | CASSFGQGRNEKLFF
15 | TRBJ1-5 | - | TRBD1 | TRBV7-2 | TGTGCCAGCAGGCCCGGGACAGGGACCAATCAGCCCCAGCATTTT | CASRPGTGTNQPQHF
13 | TRBJ1-1 | few | - | TRBV12-3/TRBV12-4 | TGTGCCAGCAGTTTTTACGGGTACACTGAAGCTTTCTTT | CASSFYGYTEAFF
16 | TRBJ2-3 | - | TRBD2 | TRBV15 | TGTGCCACCAGCACCGGAGGCGGGGGGCTTCGGGATACGCAGTATTTT | CATSTGGGGLRDTQYF
17 | TRBJ2-7 | - | TRBD1 | TRBV30 | TGTGCCTGGAGGGCGACAGGGCGGGCGATTACCGGCTCCGAGCAGTACTTC | CAWRATGRAITGSEQYF
13 | TRBJ2-1 | once | - | TRBV7-3 | TGTGCCAGCAGCCCCACGGGATCCAATGAGCAGTTCTTC | CASSPTGSNEQFF
14 | TRBJ2-7 | - | TRBD1 | TRBV7-2 | TGTGCCAGCAACCCCCGGACAGGTTCATACGAGCAGTACTTC | CASNPRTGSYEQYF
22 | TRBJ2-2 | - | TRBD2 | TRBV27 | TGTGCCAGCAGTCCTCCCCTGGGAATGCGGGAGGGCCGAGTTTATAGCACCGGGGAGCTGTTTTTT | CASSPPLGMREGRVYSTGELFF
15 | TRBJ1-4 | - | TRBD1 | TRBV5-4 | TGTGCCAGCAGCTTATACAGGGGGTCTAATGAAAAACTGTTTTTT | CASSLYRGSNEKLFF
14 | TRBJ1-1 | - | TRBD1 | TRBV25-1 | TGTGCCAGCAGTCATCGGGACAGGGTGACTGAAGCTTTCTTT | CASSHRDRVTEAFF
15 | TRBJ1-6 | once | TRBD1 | TRBV27 | TGTGCCAGCAGCACGGGACAGACCTATAATTCACCCCTCCACTTT | CASSTGQTYNSPLHF
15 | TRBJ2-7 | - | TRBD1 | TRBV5-5 | TGTGCCAGCAGCTTTACCTGGACAGGGGCCTACGAGCAGTACTTC | CASSFTWTGAYEQYF
13 | TRBJ1-2 | - | - | TRBV3-1/TRBV3-2 | TGTGCCAGCAGCCTCACTGACACGCGTGGCTACACCTTC | CASSLTDTRGYTF
14 | TRBJ2-6 | - | - | TRBV11-3 | TGTGCCAGCAGCCCAGGGGCTGGGGCCAACGTCCTGACTTTC | CASSPGAGANVLTF
13 | TRBJ1-3 | few | TRBD1 | TRBV7-9 | TGTGCCAGCGATACAGGGGCTGGAAACACCATATATTTT | CASDTGAGNTIYF
17 | TRBJ1-5 | - | TRBD1 | TRBV19 | TGTGCCAGTAGTCCCAGTTCGGGGAGACAGGGAGGACAGCCCCAGCATTTT | CASSPSSGRQGGQPQHF
13 | TRBJ1-2 | - | TRBD1 | TRBV6-4 | TGTGCCAGCAGCCCGACAGGGGACTATGGCTACACCTTC | CASSPTGDYGYTF
16 | TRBJ1-1 | - | TRBD1 | TRBV13 | TGTGCCAGCAGCACGACAGGGGGGCCCTTTAGCACTGAAGCTTTCTTT | CASSTTGGPFSTEAFF